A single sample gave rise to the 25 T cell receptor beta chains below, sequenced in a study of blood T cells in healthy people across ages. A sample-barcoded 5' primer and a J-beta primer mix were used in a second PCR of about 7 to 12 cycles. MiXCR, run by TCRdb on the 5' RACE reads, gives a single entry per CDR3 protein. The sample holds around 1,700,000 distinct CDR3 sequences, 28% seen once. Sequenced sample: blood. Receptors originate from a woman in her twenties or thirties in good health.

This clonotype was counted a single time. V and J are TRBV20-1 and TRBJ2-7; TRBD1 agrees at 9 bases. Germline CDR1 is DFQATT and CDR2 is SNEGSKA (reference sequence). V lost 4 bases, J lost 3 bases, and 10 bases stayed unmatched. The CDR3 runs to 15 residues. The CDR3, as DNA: TGCAGTGCTACTGGACAGGGGCTGGGGGTCTACGAGCAGTACTTC. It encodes CSATGQGLGVYEQYF.

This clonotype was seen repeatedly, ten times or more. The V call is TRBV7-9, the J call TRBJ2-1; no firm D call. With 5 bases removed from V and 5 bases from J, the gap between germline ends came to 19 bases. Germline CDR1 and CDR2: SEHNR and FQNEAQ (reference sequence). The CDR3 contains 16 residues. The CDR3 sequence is CASSHRKASSDNEQFF. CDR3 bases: TGTGCCAGCAGCCACCGGAAGGCCAGCTCGGACAATGAGCAGTTCTTC. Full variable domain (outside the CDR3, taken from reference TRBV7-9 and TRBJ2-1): DTGVSQNPRHKITKRGQNVTFRCDPISEHNRLYWYRQTLGQGPEFLTYFQNEAQLEKSRLLSDRFSAERPKGSFSTLEIQRTEQGDSAMYLCASSHRKASSDNEQFFGPGTRLTVL.

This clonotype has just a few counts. The DNA of the CDR3 is TGTGCCACCAGCAGAGAGTGGGAGACCCAGTACTTC. It codes for CATSREWETQYF. The chain employs TRBV15 and TRBJ2-5; D is uncertain. Germline V gives CDR1 LNHNV, CDR2 YYDKDF (reference sequence). The CDR3 runs 12 residues. The ends were cut back, 0 bases at V and 5 bases at J, with 4 bases in the middle.

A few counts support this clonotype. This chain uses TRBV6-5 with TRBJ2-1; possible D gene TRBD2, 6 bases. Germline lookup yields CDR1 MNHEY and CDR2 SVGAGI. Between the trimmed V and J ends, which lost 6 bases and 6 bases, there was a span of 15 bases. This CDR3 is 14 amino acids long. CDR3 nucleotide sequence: TGTGCCAGCAGGGTTCCGGGAGTACGCAATGAGCAGTTCTTC. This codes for CASRVPGVRNEQFF.

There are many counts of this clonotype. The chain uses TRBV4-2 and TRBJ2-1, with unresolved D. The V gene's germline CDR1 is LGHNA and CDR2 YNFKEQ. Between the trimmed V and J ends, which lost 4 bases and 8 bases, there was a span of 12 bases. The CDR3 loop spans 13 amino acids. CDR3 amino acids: CASSRGGLDEQFF. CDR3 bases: TGTGCCAGCAGCCGCGGCGGTTTGGATGAGCAGTTCTTC.

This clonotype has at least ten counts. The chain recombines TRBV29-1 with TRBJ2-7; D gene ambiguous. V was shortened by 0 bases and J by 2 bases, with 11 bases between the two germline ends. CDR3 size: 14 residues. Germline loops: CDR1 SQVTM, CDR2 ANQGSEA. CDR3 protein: CSVEDSGRPYEQYF. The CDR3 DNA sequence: TGCAGCGTTGAAGATTCTGGCAGACCCTACGAGCAGTACTTC.

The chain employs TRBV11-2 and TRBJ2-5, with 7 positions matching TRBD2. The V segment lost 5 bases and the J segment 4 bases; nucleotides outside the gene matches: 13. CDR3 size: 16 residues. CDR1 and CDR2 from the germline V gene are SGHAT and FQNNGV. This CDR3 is CASSPNWGGISETQYF. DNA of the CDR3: TGTGCCAGCAGCCCTAATTGGGGGGGGATCTCAGAGACCCAGTACTTC.

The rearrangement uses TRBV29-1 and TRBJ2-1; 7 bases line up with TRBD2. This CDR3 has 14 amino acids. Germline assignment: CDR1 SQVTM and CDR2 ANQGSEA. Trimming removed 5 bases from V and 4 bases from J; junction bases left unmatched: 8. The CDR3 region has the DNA TGCAGCGTTTATCCTAGCGGACCGTACAATGAGCAGTTCTTC. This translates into CSVYPSGPYNEQFF.

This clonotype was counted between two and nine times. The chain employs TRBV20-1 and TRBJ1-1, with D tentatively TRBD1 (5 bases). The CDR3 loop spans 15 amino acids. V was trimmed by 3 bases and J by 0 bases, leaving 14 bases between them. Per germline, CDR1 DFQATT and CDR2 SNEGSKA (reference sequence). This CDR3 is CSARMGRALNTEAFF. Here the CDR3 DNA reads TGCAGTGCTAGGATGGGACGGGCATTGAACACTGAAGCTTTCTTT.

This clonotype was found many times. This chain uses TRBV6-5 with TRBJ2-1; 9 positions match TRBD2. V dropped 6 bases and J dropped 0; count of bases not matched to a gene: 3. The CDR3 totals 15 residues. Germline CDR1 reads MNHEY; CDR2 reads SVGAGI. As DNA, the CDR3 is TGTGCCAGCAGGGTTAGCGGGAGCTCCTACAATGAGCAGTTCTTC. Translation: CASRVSGSSYNEQFF.

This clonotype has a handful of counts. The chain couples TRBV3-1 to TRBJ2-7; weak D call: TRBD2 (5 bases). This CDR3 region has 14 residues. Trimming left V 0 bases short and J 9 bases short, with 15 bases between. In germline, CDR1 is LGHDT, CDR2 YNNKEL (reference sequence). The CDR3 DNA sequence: TGTGCCAGCAGCCAAGAGGTCGGGGTAAGGAGGCAGTACTTC. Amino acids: CASSQEVGVRRQYF.

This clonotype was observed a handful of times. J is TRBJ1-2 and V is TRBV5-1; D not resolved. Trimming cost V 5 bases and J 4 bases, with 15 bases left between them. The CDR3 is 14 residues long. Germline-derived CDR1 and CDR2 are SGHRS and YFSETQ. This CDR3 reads CASSQENSGYGYTF. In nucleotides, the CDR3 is TGCGCCAGCAGTCAAGAGAACAGCGGCTATGGCTACACCTTC.

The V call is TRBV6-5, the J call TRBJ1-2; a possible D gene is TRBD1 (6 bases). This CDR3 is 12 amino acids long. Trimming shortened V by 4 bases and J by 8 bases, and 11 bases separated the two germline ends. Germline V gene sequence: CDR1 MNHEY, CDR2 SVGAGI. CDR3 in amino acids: CASSFRGAGYTF. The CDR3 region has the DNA TGTGCCAGCAGTTTCAGGGGCGCGGGCTACACCTTC.

CDR3 region: CASSRGDPGVEQYF. CDR3 nucleotides: TGTGCCAGCTCCCGGGGAGATCCCGGAGTCGAGCAGTACTTC. V and J are TRBV18 and TRBJ2-7; possibly TRBD2 for D (5 bases). The CDR3 is 14 residues long. V lost 6 bases, J lost 6 bases, and 18 bases lay in between. Germline V gene lookup returns CDR1 KGHSH and CDR2 LQKENI. Full variable domain (rest looked up from reference TRBV18 and TRBJ2-7): NAGVMQNPRHLVRRRGQEARLRCSPMKGHSHVYWYRQLPEEGLKFMVYLQKENIIDESGMPKERFSAEFPKEGPSILRIQQVVRGDSAAYFCASSRGDPGVEQYFGPGTRLTVT.

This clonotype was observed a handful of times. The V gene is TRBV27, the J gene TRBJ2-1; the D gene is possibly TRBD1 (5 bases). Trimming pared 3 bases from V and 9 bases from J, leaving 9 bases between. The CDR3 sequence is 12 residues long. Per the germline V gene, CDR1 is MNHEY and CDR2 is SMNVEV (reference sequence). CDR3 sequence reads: CASSFSTAEQFF. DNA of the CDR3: TGTGCCAGCAGTTTTTCGACAGCTGAGCAGTTCTTC.

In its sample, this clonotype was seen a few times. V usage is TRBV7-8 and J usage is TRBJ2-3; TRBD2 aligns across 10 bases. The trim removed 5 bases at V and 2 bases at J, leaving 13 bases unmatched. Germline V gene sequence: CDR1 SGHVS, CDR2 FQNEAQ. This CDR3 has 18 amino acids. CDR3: CASSHPSLAGDLTDTQYF. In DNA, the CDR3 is TGTGCCAGCAGCCATCCTTCCCTAGCGGGGGACCTCACAGATACGCAGTATTTT.

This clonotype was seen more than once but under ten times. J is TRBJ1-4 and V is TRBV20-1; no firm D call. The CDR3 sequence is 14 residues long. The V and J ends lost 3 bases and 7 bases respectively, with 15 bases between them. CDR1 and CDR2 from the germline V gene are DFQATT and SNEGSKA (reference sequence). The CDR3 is CSASFPAMGEKLFF. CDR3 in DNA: TGCAGTGCTAGTTTCCCAGCGATGGGTGAAAAACTGTTTTTT.

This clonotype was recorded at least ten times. The CDR3 coding sequence is TGTGCCACCAGTGACTCAGCGGGCGAGCAGTTCTTC. This codes for CATSDSAGEQFF. This chain links TRBV24-1 with TRBJ2-1, with a weak D call TRBD2 (6 bases). V lost 4 bases to trimming and J lost 10 bases, with 10 bases between them. The CDR3 sequence is 12 residues long. Germline V gives CDR1 KGHDR, CDR2 SFDVKD.

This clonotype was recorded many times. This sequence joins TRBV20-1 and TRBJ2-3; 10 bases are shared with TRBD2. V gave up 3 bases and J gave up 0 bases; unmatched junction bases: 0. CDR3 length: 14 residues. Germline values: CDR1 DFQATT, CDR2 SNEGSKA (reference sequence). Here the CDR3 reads CSARTSGSTDTQYF. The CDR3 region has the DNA TGCAGTGCTAGGACTAGCGGGAGCACAGATACGCAGTATTTT.

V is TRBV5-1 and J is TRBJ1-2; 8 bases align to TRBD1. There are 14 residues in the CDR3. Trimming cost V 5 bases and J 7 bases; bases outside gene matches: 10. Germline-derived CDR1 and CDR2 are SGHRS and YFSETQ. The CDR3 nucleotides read TGCGCCAGCAGAGATCAGGGGGCAATAAGTGGCTACACCTTC. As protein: CASRDQGAISGYTF.

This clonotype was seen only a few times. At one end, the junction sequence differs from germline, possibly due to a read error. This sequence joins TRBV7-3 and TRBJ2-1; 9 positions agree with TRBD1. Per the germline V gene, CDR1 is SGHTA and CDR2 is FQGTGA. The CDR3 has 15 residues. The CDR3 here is CACSYGTGLLNEQFF. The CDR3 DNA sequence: TGTGCCTGCAGCTATGGGACAGGGCTTCTCAATGAGCAGTTCTTC. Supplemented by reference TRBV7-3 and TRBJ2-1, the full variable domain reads GAGVSQTPSNKVTEKGKYVELRCDPISGHTALYWYRQSLGQGPEFLIYFQGTGAADDSGLPNDRFFAVRPEGSVSTLKIQRTERGDSAVYLCACSYGTGLLNEQFFGPGTRLTVL.

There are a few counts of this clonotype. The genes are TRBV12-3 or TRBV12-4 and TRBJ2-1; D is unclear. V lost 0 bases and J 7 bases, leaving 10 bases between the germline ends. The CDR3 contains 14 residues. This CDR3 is CASSLAPYGNEQFF. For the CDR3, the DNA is TGTGCCAGCAGTTTAGCCCCCTACGGGAATGAGCAGTTCTTC.

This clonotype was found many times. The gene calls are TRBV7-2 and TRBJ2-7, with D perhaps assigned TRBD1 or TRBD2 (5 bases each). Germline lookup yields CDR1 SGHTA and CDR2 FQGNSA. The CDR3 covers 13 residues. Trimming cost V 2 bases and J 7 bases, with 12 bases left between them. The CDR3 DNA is TGTGCCAGCAGCTTACAATTGGGGGTGGAGCAGTACTTC. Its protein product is CASSLQLGVEQYF. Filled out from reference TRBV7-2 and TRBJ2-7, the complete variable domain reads GAGVSQSPSNKVTEKGKDVELRCDPISGHTALYWYRQSLGQGLEFLIYFQGNSAPDKSGLPSDRFSAERTGGSVSTLTIQRTQQEDSAVYLCASSLQLGVEQYFGPGTRLTVT.

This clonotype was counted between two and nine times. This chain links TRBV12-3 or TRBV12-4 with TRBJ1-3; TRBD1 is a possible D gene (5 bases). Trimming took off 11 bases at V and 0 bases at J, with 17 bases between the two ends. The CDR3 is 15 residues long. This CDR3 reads CAGSRQLRSGNTIYF. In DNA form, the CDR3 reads TGTGCCGGGAGCCGACAGCTCCGCTCTGGAAACACCATATATTTT.

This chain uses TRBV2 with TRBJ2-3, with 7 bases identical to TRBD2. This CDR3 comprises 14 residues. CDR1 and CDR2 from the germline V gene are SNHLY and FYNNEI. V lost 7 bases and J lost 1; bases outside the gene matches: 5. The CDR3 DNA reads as TGTGCCAGCATGCGGGAGTTTGGCACAGATACGCAGTATTTT. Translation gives CASMREFGTDTQYF.